This is a list of T cell receptor beta chains from one sample in a study of T cells after yellow fever vaccination. TCRdb ran MiXCR on the 5' RACE reads and lists one entry per CDR3 protein. The sample gives about 400,000 distinct CDR3 sequences, about 9.9% of which show up once; around 18% is in the top ten. The sample here was PBMCs, taken on the day of the first yellow fever vaccination. Source of these receptors: a man younger than 35 who received the YFV17D yellow fever vaccine. The CDR3 runs from the conserved cysteine through the conserved F or W. A D gene is named only where the DNA matches it firmly. A clone size is listed for some rows: how often the clone was seen (once, few, many), or a class if it is expanded.

>TRBJ2-3|TRBV4-1|TRBD1|-
CASSQDASTGDYTDTQYF
TGCGCCAGCAGCCAAGACGCGTCTACAGGGGATTATACAGATACGCAGTATTTT
>TRBJ1-5|TRBV10-3|-|few
CAISAVRAGGNQPQHF
TGTGCCATCAGTGCCGTGAGGGCCGGGGGCAATCAGCCCCAGCATTTT
>TRBJ2-3|TRBV4-1|-|many
CASSQESRAADTQYF
TGCGCCAGCAGCCAAGAGAGCCGGGCAGCAGATACGCAGTATTTT
>TRBJ1-3|TRBV3-1|-|-
CASSPIWGVSGNTIYF
TGTGCCAGCAGCCCAATTTGGGGGGTCTCTGGAAACACCATATATTTT
>TRBJ2-2|TRBV6-1|TRBD2|-
CASGAREAGELFF
TGTGCCAGCGGGGCCCGGGAGGCCGGGGAGCTGTTTTTT
>TRBJ2-1|TRBV19|TRBD2|-
CASSYGLAYEQFF
TGTGCCAGTAGTTACGGACTAGCATATGAGCAGTTCTTC
>TRBJ1-6|TRBV2|-|many
CASSEAVSLGYNSPLHF
TGTGCCAGCAGTGAAGCCGTATCACTCGGGTATAATTCACCCCTCCACTTT
>TRBJ2-3|TRBV18|TRBD2|-
CASSPQRGPQDTQYF
TGTGCCAGCTCACCACAGCGGGGGCCGCAAGATACGCAGTATTTT
>TRBJ1-6|TRBV7-8|-|-
CASSTPSSPLHF
TGTGCCAGCAGCACCCCGTCCTCACCCCTCCACTTT
>TRBJ1-3|TRBV28|-|few
CASSFNRMGLGGNTIYF
TGTGCCAGCAGTTTTAACAGGATGGGGCTGGGAGGAAACACCATATATTTT
>TRBJ1-5|TRBV5-5|TRBD1|few
CASSITGDRNQPQHF
TGTGCCAGCAGCATAACAGGGGATCGCAATCAGCCCCAGCATTTT
>TRBJ2-2|TRBV11-2|TRBD2|few
CASSSPLEQAGITGELFF
TGTGCCAGCAGCTCGCCTCTTGAGCAAGCGGGGATCACCGGGGAGCTGTTTTTT
>TRBJ2-1|TRBV19|TRBD2|many
CASSIIAGGRNEQFF
TGTGCCAGTAGTATAATCGCGGGGGGGAGGAATGAGCAGTTCTTC
>TRBJ2-7|TRBV12-3/TRBV12-4|TRBD2|few
CASSLRGGSYSYEQYF
TGTGCCAGCAGTTTACGGGGGGGCTCCTACTCCTACGAGCAGTACTTC
>TRBJ2-5|TRBV12-3/TRBV12-4|TRBD2|-
CASSKGTSGVRTQYF
TGTGCCAGCAGCAAAGGGACTAGCGGGGTCCGGACCCAGTACTTC
>TRBJ2-3|TRBV12-3/TRBV12-4|TRBD1|-
CASSLAGTGRSTDTQYF
TGTGCCAGCAGTTTAGCAGGGACAGGGAGGAGCACAGATACGCAGTATTTT